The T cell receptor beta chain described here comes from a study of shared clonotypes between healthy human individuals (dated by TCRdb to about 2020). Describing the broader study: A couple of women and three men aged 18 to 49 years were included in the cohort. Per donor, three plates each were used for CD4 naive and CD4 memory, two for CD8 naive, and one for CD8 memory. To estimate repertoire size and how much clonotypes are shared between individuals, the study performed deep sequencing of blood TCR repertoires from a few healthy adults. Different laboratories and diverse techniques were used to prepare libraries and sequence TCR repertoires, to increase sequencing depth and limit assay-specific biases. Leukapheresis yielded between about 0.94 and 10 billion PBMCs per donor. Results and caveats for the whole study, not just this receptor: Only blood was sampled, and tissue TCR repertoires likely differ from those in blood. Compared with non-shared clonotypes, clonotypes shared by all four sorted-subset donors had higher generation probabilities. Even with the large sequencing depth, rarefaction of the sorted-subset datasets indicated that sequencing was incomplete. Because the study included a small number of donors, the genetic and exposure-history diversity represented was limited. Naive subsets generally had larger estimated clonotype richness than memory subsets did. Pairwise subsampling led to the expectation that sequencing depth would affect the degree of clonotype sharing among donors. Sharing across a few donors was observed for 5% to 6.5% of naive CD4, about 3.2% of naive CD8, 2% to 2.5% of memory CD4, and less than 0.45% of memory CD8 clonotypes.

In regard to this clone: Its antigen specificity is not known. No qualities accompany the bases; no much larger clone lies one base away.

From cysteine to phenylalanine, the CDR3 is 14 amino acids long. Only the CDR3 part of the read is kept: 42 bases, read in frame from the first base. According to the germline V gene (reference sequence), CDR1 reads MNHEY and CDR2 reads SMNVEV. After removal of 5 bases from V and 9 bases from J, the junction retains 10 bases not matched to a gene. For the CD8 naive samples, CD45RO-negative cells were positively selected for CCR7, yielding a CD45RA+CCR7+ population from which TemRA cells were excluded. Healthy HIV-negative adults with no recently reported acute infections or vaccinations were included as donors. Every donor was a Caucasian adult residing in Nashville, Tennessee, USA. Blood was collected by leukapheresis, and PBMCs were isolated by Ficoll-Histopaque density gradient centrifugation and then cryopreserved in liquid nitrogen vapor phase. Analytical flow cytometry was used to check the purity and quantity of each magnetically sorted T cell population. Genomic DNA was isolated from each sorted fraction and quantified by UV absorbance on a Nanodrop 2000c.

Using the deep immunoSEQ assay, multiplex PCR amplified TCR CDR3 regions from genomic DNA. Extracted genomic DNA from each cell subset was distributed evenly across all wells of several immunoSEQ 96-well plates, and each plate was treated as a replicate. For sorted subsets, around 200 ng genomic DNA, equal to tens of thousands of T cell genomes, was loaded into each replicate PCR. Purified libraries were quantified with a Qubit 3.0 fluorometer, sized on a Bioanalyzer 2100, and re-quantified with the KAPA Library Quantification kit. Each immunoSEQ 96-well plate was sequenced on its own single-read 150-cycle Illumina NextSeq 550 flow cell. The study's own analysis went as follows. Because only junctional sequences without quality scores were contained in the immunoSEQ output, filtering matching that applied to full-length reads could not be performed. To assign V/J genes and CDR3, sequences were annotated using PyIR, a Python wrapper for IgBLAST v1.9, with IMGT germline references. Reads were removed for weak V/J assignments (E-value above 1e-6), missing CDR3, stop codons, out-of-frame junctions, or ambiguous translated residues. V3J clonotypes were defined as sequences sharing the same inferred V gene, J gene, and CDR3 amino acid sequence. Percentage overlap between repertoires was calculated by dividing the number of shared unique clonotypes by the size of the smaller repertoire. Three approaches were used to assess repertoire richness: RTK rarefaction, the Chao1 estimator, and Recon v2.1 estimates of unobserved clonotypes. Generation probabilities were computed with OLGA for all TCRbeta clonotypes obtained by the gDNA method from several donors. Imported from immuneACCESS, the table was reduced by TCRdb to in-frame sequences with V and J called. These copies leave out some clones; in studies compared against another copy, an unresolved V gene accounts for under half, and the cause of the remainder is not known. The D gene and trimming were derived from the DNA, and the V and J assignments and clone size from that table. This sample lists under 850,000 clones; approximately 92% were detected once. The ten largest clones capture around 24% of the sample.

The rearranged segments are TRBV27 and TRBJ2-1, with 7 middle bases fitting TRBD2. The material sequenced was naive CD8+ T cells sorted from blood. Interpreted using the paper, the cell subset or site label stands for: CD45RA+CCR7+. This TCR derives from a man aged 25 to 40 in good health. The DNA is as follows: TGTGCCAGCAGTCCGAGGGAGGGCCTGGGTGAGCAGTTCTTC. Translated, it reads CASSPREGLGEQFF.